This T cell receptor beta chain is from a study of blood T cells in healthy people across ages. Germline values: CDR1 SGHRS, CDR2 YFSETQ. This CDR3 is 18 amino acids long. V shed 2 bases and J 1 base; nucleotides not matched to a gene: 8. With a J-beta primer mix and a sample-barcoded 5' primer, a second PCR ran about 7 to 11 cycles. Unique molecular identifiers of 12 random nucleotides labeled each cDNA. TCRdb called the 5' RACE reads again in MiXCR, with one record for every CDR3 protein. Found here are 1,300,000 or so distinct CDR3 sequences, approximately 59% of them singletons; the top ten hold approximately 7%. As for this clonotype: Antigen unknown.

Ranging in age from roughly 6 to 100, the donors were healthy Caucasian individuals from Russia. General observations from the study: TCR beta diversity per million T cells fell roughly linearly with age. From one million sequenced T cells, diversity estimates were lower bounds.

The sample consisted of blood. This TCR came from a man younger than 35 in good health. This chain uses TRBV5-1 with TRBJ2-2; TRBD2 aligns across 10 bases. In nucleotides, the CDR3 is TGCGCCAGCAGCTTTCACGTCGGACTAGCGGAGAACACCGGGGAGCTGTTTTTT. Translation: CASSFHVGLAENTGELFF.